A selection of T cell receptor beta chains follows, all from one sample in a study of blood T cells in healthy people across ages. One entry per CDR3 protein, called by TCRdb with MiXCR from the 5' RACE reads. The data contain fewer than 800,000 distinct CDR3 sequences, around 21% of them seen just once; the ten biggest clones take up roughly 3.9%. Sequencing input: blood. The source of these receptors is a man between 65 and 80 years old in good health. CDR3s include the opening cysteine and the closing phenylalanine or tryptophan. A D gene is named only where the DNA matches it firmly. Some rows have no size entry. The others give once, few or many, or a class for an expanded clone.

cdr3_aa: CASSLRRERSYEQYF
cdr3_nt: TGTGCCAGCAGCTTAAGACGGGAGCGCTCCTACGAGCAGTACTTC
j_call: TRBJ2-7
clone_size: many
v_call: TRBV7-8
d_call: .

cdr3_aa: CSAGDRVFGNTIYF
cdr3_nt: TGCAGTGCTGGCGACAGGGTCTTTGGAAACACCATATATTTT
j_call: TRBJ1-3
clone_size: .
v_call: TRBV20-1
d_call: TRBD1

cdr3_aa: CASSALGTANSPLHF
cdr3_nt: TGTGCCAGCAGCGCACTTGGGACAGCAAATTCACCCCTCCACTTT
j_call: TRBJ1-6
clone_size: .
v_call: TRBV11-2
d_call: TRBD1

cdr3_aa: CSASLGQNPYEQYF
cdr3_nt: TGCAGTGCTAGCCTTGGACAAAACCCGTACGAGCAGTACTTC
j_call: TRBJ2-7
clone_size: .
v_call: TRBV20-1
d_call: .

cdr3_aa: CASSSTGPGLNEQFF
cdr3_nt: TGCGCCAGCAGCTCGACAGGGCCCGGCCTCAATGAGCAGTTCTTC
j_call: TRBJ2-1
clone_size: .
v_call: TRBV5-1
d_call: TRBD1

cdr3_aa: CASNKQGASSYEQYF
cdr3_nt: TGTGCCAGCAACAAACAGGGCGCCAGCTCCTACGAGCAGTACTTC
j_call: TRBJ2-7
clone_size: many
v_call: TRBV6-2/TRBV6-3
d_call: .

cdr3_aa: CASSQVMGGGYTF
cdr3_nt: TGCGCCAGCAGCCAAGTGATGGGAGGTGGCTACACCTTC
j_call: TRBJ1-2
clone_size: .
v_call: TRBV4-1
d_call: .

cdr3_aa: CASSQEWDNEQFF
cdr3_nt: TGCGCCAGCAGCCAAGAGTGGGACAATGAGCAGTTCTTC
j_call: TRBJ2-1
clone_size: few
v_call: TRBV4-3
d_call: .

cdr3_aa: CASSGGLGNQPPHF
cdr3_nt: TGTGCCAGCAGTGGGGGGCTTGGCAATCAGCCCCCGCATTTT
j_call: TRBJ1-5
clone_size: .
v_call: TRBV2
d_call: .

cdr3_aa: CSARNYEQYF
cdr3_nt: TGCAGTGCTCGTAATTACGAGCAGTACTTC
j_call: TRBJ2-7
clone_size: few
v_call: TRBV20-1
d_call: .

cdr3_aa: CASSKAGGPDNEQFF
cdr3_nt: TGCGCCAGCAGCAAAGCGGGAGGGCCTGACAATGAGCAGTTCTTC
j_call: TRBJ2-1
clone_size: .
v_call: TRBV5-1
d_call: TRBD2

cdr3_aa: CASSPPSFEQYF
cdr3_nt: TGTGCCAGCTCACCACCCTCTTTCGAGCAGTACTTC
j_call: TRBJ2-7
clone_size: .
v_call: TRBV18
d_call: .

cdr3_aa: CASSLSRDTLREQFF
cdr3_nt: TGTGCCAGCAGCCTGAGCCGGGACACTCTTAGGGAGCAGTTCTTC
j_call: TRBJ2-1
clone_size: .
v_call: TRBV7-2
d_call: .